A selection of T cell receptor beta chains follows, all from one sample in a study of blood T cell repertoires in COVID-19. Method: immunoSEQ multiplex PCR; TCRdb's copy keeps in-frame clones and lacks some. The sample carries some 290,000 clones, 70% to 90% recorded once. Sequencing input: peripheral blood. The receptors were gathered from a man between 60 and 75 years old who had recovered from COVID-19. Both conserved end residues are part of each CDR3. The D gene is left open where the match is weak. Rows may omit the clone size; those that give it use once, few, many or a size class.

cdr3_aa	cdr3_nt	d_call	v_call	j_call	clone_size
CASRGTMSTEAFF	TGTGCCAGCCGGGGGACCATGAGCACTGAAGCTTTCTTT	.	TRBV7-9	TRBJ1-1	.
CASSQDSGANNQPQHF	TGCGCCAGCAGCCAAGATTCGGGTGCTAACAATCAGCCCCAGCATTTT	.	TRBV4-1	TRBJ1-5	.
CASSQPTGTNTEAFF	TGTGCCAGCAGCCAACCGACAGGGACGAACACTGAAGCTTTCTTT	TRBD1	TRBV14	TRBJ1-1	.
CASSLSNSPGKLFF	TGTGCCAGCAGTTTATCAAACTCTCCAGGAAAACTGTTTTTT	.	TRBV27	TRBJ1-4	.
CASSLSGGPSSYEQYF	TGTGCCAGCAGCTTATCTGGCGGGCCATCCTCCTACGAGCAGTACTTC	.	TRBV13	TRBJ2-7	few
CASSKLGGSQPQHF	TGTGCCAGCAGTAAGTTGGGGGGTAGTCAGCCCCAGCATTTT	.	TRBV28	TRBJ1-5	.
CASSLPTGLNSPLHF	TGTGCCAGCAGTTTACCGACAGGGCTTAATTCACCCCTCCACTTT	TRBD1	TRBV27	TRBJ1-6	once
CSVEAIRTSRGSDEQFF	TGCAGCGTTGAAGCCATTCGGACTAGTAGGGGTTCGGATGAGCAGTTCTTC	TRBD2	TRBV29-1	TRBJ2-1	.
CATSDRGTGVETQYF	TGTGCCACCAGTGATCGCGGGACAGGGGTTGAGACCCAGTACTTC	TRBD1	TRBV24-1	TRBJ2-5	.
CASSPQSNEKLFF	TGTGCCAGCTCACCGCAGTCTAATGAAAAACTGTTTTTT	.	TRBV18	TRBJ1-4	.
CASSRNRGAGELFF	TGTGCCAGCAGTCGGAACAGGGGCGCCGGGGAGCTGTTTTTT	TRBD1	TRBV6-2/TRBV6-3	TRBJ2-2	.
CASSEGQGGQPQHF	TGTGCCAGTAGCGAGGGACAGGGCGGCCAGCCCCAGCATTTT	TRBD1	TRBV19	TRBJ1-5	.
CAWKGGAGEKLFF	TGTGCCTGGAAAGGGGGCGCAGGTGAAAAACTGTTTTTT	TRBD1	TRBV30	TRBJ1-4	.
CATSRGPPEGQPQHF	TGTGCCACCAGCAGGGGCCCCCCGGAAGGTCAGCCCCAGCATTTT	.	TRBV15	TRBJ1-5	few
CASSPGQYGYTF	TGTGCCAGTAGCCCAGGACAATACGGCTACACCTTC	.	TRBV19	TRBJ1-2	.
CASSYGRGTEAFF	TGTGCCAGCAGTTACGGCAGAGGCACTGAAGCTTTCTTT	.	TRBV6-5	TRBJ1-1	.
CASSSAGSFWDTQYF	TGTGCCAGCAGTAGCGCCGGGTCTTTTTGGGATACGCAGTATTTT	.	TRBV2	TRBJ2-3	.
CASSGSGAYQETQYF	TGTGCCAGCAGCGGTAGCGGGGCCTACCAAGAGACCCAGTACTTC	TRBD2	TRBV9	TRBJ2-5	.
CASSQGPYNSPLHF	TGTGCCAGCAGCCAGGGCCCCTATAATTCACCCCTCCACTTT	.	TRBV28	TRBJ1-6	.
CTSSQERLAGGVGELFF	TGCACCAGCAGCCAAGAAAGGCTAGCGGGAGGGGTCGGGGAGCTGTTTTTT	.	TRBV1	TRBJ2-2	.
CVSMTGGYGYTF	TGCGTTAGCATGACGGGGGGCTATGGCTACACCTTC	.	TRBV28	TRBJ1-2	.
CASSIGLAAGANVLTF	TGTGCCAGTAGTATCGGACTAGCTGCGGGGGCCAACGTCCTGACTTTC	TRBD2	TRBV19	TRBJ2-6	once
CAISSGTNVNEKLFF	TGTGCCATCAGCTCCGGGACAAACGTTAATGAAAAACTGTTTTTT	.	TRBV10-3	TRBJ1-4	.
CASGNSQGDTQYF	TGCGCCAGCGGTAATTCTCAGGGGGATACGCAGTATTTT	.	TRBV5-1	TRBJ2-3	.
CASSDSGTSGSRGEQFF	TGTGCCAGCAGTGACTCCGGGACTAGCGGGAGTCGAGGTGAGCAGTTCTTC	TRBD2	TRBV6-4	TRBJ2-1	.
CASSWVSGTGELFF	TGTGCCAGCAGTTGGGTTAGCGGTACCGGGGAGCTGTTTTTT	.	TRBV6-6	TRBJ2-2	.
CASSLGQGATNEKLFF	TGTGCCAGCAGCTTGGGACAGGGGGCAACTAATGAAAAACTGTTTTTT	TRBD1	TRBV7-9	TRBJ1-4	.
CASLAGGPSETQYF	TGTGCCAGTCTAGCGGGGGGGCCGTCAGAGACCCAGTACTTC	TRBD2	TRBV2	TRBJ2-5	.
CASSVGQRNQPQHF	TGTGCCAGCAGTGTGGGGCAGCGCAATCAGCCCCAGCATTTT	.	TRBV2	TRBJ1-5	.
CASSRRLAVSTDTQYF	TGTGCCAGCAGCCGGAGACTAGCGGTTAGCACAGATACGCAGTATTTT	TRBD2	TRBV5-5	TRBJ2-3	.
CASSTQGAGRTGELFF	TGTGCCAGTAGTACCCAGGGGGCTGGAAGAACCGGGGAGCTGTTTTTT	TRBD1	TRBV19	TRBJ2-2	.
CASSLLSGELYNEQFF	TGCGCCAGCAGCTTGCTGTCGGGAGAGCTCTACAATGAGCAGTTCTTC	.	TRBV5-1	TRBJ2-1	.
CASSLVLSSGNTIYF	TGTGCCAGCAGCTTAGTTCTCAGCTCTGGAAACACCATATATTTT	.	TRBV7-9	TRBJ1-3	.
CASSPSGSYEQYF	TGTGCCAGCAGCCCCAGCGGCTCCTACGAGCAGTACTTC	.	TRBV7-9	TRBJ2-7	few
CASSLGVGDYEQYF	TGCGCCAGCAGCTTGGGTGTGGGAGACTACGAGCAGTACTTC	.	TRBV5-1	TRBJ2-7	.
CASRQGLAGGTQYF	TGTGCCAGCAGACAAGGACTAGCGGGGGGGACCCAGTACTTC	TRBD2	TRBV7-2	TRBJ2-5	once
CASSKDRGAREQYF	TGCGCCAGCAGCAAAGACAGGGGGGCCCGGGAGCAGTACTTC	TRBD1	TRBV5-1	TRBJ2-7	.
CATSRRLGNTGELFF	TGTGCCACCAGCAGGAGACTAGGGAACACCGGGGAGCTGTTTTTT	.	TRBV5-6	TRBJ2-2	.
CASSSGLLLSDEQFF	TGCGCCAGCAGCTCCGGACTCCTGCTTAGTGATGAGCAGTTCTTC	.	TRBV5-1	TRBJ2-1	.
CASTGLAGAGEQYF	TGTGCCAGCACCGGACTAGCGGGAGCTGGCGAGCAGTACTTC	TRBD2	TRBV6-6	TRBJ2-7	.
CASSYAGMINTEAFF	TGTGCCAGCAGTTACGCGGGCATGATTAACACTGAAGCTTTCTTT	.	TRBV6-5	TRBJ1-1	.
CASSIVAGGPGEQYF	TGTGCCAGCAGTATTGTAGCGGGAGGGCCGGGGGAGCAGTACTTC	TRBD2	TRBV6-5	TRBJ2-7	.
CASSFGQGAMSYGYTF	TGTGCCAGCAGCTTTGGACAGGGGGCGATGAGCTATGGCTACACCTTC	TRBD1	TRBV5-4	TRBJ1-2	.
CASSRGTGNQPQHF	TGTGCCAGCAGCCGCGGGACAGGGAATCAGCCCCAGCATTTT	TRBD1	TRBV6-5	TRBJ1-5	.
CAWISPGTGVYEQYF	TGTGCCTGGATCAGTCCCGGGACAGGGGTTTACGAGCAGTACTTC	TRBD1	TRBV30	TRBJ2-7	.
CASSDRGRVNTEAFF	TGTGCCAGCAGTGACAGGGGGCGGGTGAACACTGAAGCTTTCTTT	TRBD1	TRBV6-1	TRBJ1-1	.
CASSYRQGSGYTF	TGTGCCAGCAGTTACAGACAGGGGTCTGGCTACACCTTC	TRBD1	TRBV25-1	TRBJ1-2	.
CASSQDRPVSGNTIYF	TGTGCCAGCAGCCAAGACAGGCCAGTCTCTGGAAACACCATATATTTT	.	TRBV14	TRBJ1-3	.
CASSIGGTSTDTQYF	TGTGCCAGTAGTATAGGTGGGACTAGCACAGATACGCAGTATTTT	.	TRBV19	TRBJ2-3	.
CASSYPGGKGKAFF	TGTGCCAGCAGTTACCCGGGGGGGAAGGGAAAAGCTTTCTTT	.	TRBV6-5	TRBJ1-1	.
CASRPTGGSRRNTEAFF	TGCGCCAGCAGACCGACAGGGGGCTCGAGGAGGAACACTGAAGCTTTCTTT	TRBD1	TRBV5-1	TRBJ1-1	.
CASSSPYEQYF	TGTGCCAGCAGCTCCCCGTACGAGCAGTACTTC	.	TRBV6-5	TRBJ2-7	.
CASSPTGTTYNEQFF	TGTGCCAGCAGCCCGACCGGGACTACATACAATGAGCAGTTCTTC	TRBD2	TRBV7-9	TRBJ2-1	.